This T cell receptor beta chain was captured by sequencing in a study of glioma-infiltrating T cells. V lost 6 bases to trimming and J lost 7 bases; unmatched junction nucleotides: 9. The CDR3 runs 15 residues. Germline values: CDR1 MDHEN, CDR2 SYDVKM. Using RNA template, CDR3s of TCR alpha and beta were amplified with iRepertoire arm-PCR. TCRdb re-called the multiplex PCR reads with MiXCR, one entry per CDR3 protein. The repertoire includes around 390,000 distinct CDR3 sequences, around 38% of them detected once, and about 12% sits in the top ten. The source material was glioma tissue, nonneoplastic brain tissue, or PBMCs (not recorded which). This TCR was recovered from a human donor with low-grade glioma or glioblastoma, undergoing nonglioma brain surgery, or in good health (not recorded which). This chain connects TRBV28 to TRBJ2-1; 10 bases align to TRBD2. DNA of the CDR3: TGTGCCAGCAGACATAGCGGGAGGCCGGGGAATGAGCAGTTCTTC. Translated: CASRHSGRPGNEQFF.